This T cell receptor (beta chain) was captured by sequencing in a study of response to subunit inactivated influenza vaccine. Whole-study findings and limits: Authors suggested that a seasonal influenza vaccination recruits few new T cells each time.

This clonotype turned up a few times. The target antigen is unknown. TCRdb reanalysed the RT-PCR reads using MiXCR and keeps one entry per CDR3 protein. The data show about 520,000 distinct CDR3 sequences, about 25% seen once. The V gene end was trimmed by 2 bases and the J gene end by 5 bases; junction bases not matched to a gene: 3. Germline CDR1 is DFQATT and CDR2 is SNEGSKA (reference sequence). The CDR3 loop spans 14 amino acids. This chain joins TRBV20-1 and TRBJ2-1; 10 bases align to TRBD2. Source: CD4+ T cells sorted from PBMCs, taken roughly 5 days after vaccination. The sequence came from a middle-aged man who received an inactivated influenza vaccine. The DNA of the CDR3 is TGCAGTGCTAGACTAGCGGGAGTACACAATGAGCAGTTCTTC. Translated, it gives CSARLAGVHNEQFF.